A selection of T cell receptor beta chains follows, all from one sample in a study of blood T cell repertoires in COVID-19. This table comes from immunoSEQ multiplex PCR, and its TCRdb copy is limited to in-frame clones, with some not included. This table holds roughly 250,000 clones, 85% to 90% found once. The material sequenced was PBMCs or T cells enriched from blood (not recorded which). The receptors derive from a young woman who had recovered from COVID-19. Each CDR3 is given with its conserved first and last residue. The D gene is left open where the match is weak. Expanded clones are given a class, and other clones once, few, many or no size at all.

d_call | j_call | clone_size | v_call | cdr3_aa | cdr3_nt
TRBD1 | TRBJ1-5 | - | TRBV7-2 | CASSLGGQFNQPQHF | TGTGCCAGCAGCTTGGGGGGACAGTTTAATCAGCCCCAGCATTTT
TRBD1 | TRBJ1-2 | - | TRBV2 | CASSGDRGEGYGYTF | TGTGCCAGCAGTGGGGACAGGGGTGAGGGCTATGGCTACACCTTC
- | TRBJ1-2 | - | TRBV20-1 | CSASPRYGYTF | TGCAGTGCTAGCCCTCGCTATGGCTACACCTTC
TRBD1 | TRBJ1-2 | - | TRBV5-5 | CASTLTGTGDYGYTF | TGTGCCAGCACCCTGACCGGGACAGGGGACTATGGCTACACCTTC
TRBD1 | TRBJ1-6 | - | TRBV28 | CASSLPRTGNNSPLHF | TGTGCCAGCAGTCTCCCACGGACAGGAAATAATTCACCCCTCCACTTT
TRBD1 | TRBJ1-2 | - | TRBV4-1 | CASSQEQGIGYGYTF | TGCGCCAGCAGCCAAGAACAGGGGATCGGTTATGGCTACACCTTC
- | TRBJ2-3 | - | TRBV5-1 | CASSARGSSTDTQYF | TGCGCCAGCAGCGCCAGGGGATCTAGCACAGATACGCAGTATTTT
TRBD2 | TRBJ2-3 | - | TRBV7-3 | CASSLTSGGADTQYF | TGTGCCAGCAGCTTAACTAGCGGGGGGGCAGATACGCAGTATTTT
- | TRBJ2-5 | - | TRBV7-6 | CASSLVPGSQETQYF | TGTGCCAGCAGCTTAGTCCCTGGCTCTCAAGAGACCCAGTACTTC
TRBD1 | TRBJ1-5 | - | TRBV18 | CASSPTHSGTDNNQPQHF | TGTGCCAGCTCACCCACACACTCCGGGACAGATAACAATCAGCCCCAGCATTTT
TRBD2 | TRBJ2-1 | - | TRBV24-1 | CATSGVAGGFYNEQFF | TGTGCCACCAGTGGGGTAGCGGGGGGGTTTTACAATGAGCAGTTCTTC
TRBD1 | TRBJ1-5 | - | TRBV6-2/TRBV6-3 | CASSYRTGQGDFQPQHF | TGTGCCAGCAGTTACCGAACAGGACAGGGGGATTTTCAGCCCCAGCATTTT
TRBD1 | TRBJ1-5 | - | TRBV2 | CASSEWGTAPNQPQHF | TGTGCCAGCAGTGAATGGGGGACAGCACCTAATCAGCCCCAGCATTTT
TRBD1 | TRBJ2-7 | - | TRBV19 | CASSPLGDRGKSEQYF | TGTGCCAGTAGTCCATTGGGGGACAGGGGAAAAAGCGAGCAGTACTTC
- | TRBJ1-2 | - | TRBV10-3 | CAITQGYYGYTF | TGTGCCATCACCCAGGGCTACTATGGCTACACCTTC
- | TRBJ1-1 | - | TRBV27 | CAAGAGGSTEAFF | TGTGCCGCAGGGGCGGGTGGTAGCACTGAAGCTTTCTTT
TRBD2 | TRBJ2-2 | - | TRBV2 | CASSEDLSGGAGGELFF | TGTGCCAGCAGTGAAGACCTTAGCGGGGGGGCCGGCGGGGAGCTGTTTTTT
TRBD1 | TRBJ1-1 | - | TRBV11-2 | CASSLRQGLEAFF | TGTGCCAGCAGCCTTAGACAGGGACTTGAAGCTTTCTTT
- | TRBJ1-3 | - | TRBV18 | CASSAKTRLVSGNTIYF | TGTGCCAGCTCAGCAAAGACCAGACTCGTCTCTGGAAACACCATATATTTT
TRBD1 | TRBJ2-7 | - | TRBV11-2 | CASSLAQGVLYEQYF | TGTGCCAGCAGCTTAGCGCAGGGGGTCCTATACGAGCAGTACTTC
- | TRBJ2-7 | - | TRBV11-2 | CASSLGQTYEQYF | TGTGCCAGCAGCTTAGGACAGACCTACGAGCAGTACTTC
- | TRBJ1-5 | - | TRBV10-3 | CAISSNSNQPQHF | TGTGCCATCAGCAGTAATAGCAATCAGCCCCAGCATTTT
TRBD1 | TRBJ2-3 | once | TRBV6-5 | CASRGTASTDTQYF | TGTGCCAGCAGGGGGACAGCTAGCACAGATACGCAGTATTTT
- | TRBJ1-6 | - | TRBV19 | CASSTQGWNSPLHF | TGTGCCAGTAGTACCCAGGGATGGAATTCACCCCTCCACTTT
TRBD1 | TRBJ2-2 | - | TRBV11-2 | CAIAERTGGNTGELFF | TGTGCCATCGCAGAAAGGACAGGGGGCAACACCGGGGAGCTGTTTTTT
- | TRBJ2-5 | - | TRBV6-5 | CASSYNIPGVGETQYF | TGTGCCAGCAGTTACAATATTCCGGGGGTGGGGGAGACCCAGTACTTC
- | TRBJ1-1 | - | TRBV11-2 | CASSLDGGMEAFF | TGTGCCAGCAGCTTAGACGGGGGTATGGAAGCTTTCTTT
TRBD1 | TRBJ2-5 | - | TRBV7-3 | CASSLRGQGRETQYF | TGTGCCAGCAGCTTAAGAGGACAGGGGAGGGAGACCCAGTACTTC
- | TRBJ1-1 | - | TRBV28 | CASSLPGLNTEAFF | TGTGCCAGCAGTTTGCCGGGATTGAACACTGAAGCTTTCTTT
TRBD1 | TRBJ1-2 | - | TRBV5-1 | CASSLSGGSNYGYTF | TGCGCCAGCAGCCTCTCAGGGGGCTCCAACTATGGCTACACCTTC
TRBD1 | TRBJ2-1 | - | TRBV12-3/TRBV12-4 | CASSTGQAEQFF | TGTGCCAGCAGCACGGGACAGGCTGAGCAGTTCTTC
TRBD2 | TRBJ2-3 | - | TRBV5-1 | CASKAGGGTDTQYF | TGCGCCAGCAAGGCGGGGGGTGGGACAGATACGCAGTATTTT
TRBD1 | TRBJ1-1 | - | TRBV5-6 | CASSWDRVTEAFF | TGTGCCAGCAGCTGGGACAGGGTCACTGAAGCTTTCTTT
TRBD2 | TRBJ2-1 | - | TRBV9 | CASSVVGSGVYNEQFF | TGTGCCAGCAGCGTAGTTGGTAGCGGGGTCTACAATGAGCAGTTCTTC
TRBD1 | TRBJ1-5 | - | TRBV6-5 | CATRTGTSYQPQHF | TGTGCCACCCGGACAGGGACTTCCTATCAGCCCCAGCATTTT
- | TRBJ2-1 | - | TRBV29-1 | CSVEDQREFF | TGCAGCGTTGAAGACCAACGGGAGTTCTTC
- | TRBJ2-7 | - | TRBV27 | CASSLSPFEYEQYF | TGTGCCAGCAGTTTATCACCCTTTGAGTACGAGCAGTACTTC
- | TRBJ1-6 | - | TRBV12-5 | CASGPDAALSPLHF | TGTGCTAGTGGTCCCGACGCGGCTTTATCACCCCTCCACTTT
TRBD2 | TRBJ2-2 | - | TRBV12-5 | CASRGSGELFF | TGTGCTAGTCGCGGGAGCGGGGAGCTGTTTTTT
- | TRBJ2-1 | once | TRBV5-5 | CASNSPISYNEQFF | TGTGCCAGCAACTCCCCCATATCTTACAATGAGCAGTTCTTC
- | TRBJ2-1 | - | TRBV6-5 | CASSYRTTKGNEQFF | TGTGCCAGCAGTTACCGGACGACCAAGGGGAATGAGCAGTTCTTC
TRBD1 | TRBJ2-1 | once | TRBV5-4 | CASSKGAGEQFF | TGTGCCAGCAGCAAGGGGGCCGGAGAGCAGTTCTTC
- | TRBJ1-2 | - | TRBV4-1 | CASSPAPTDNYGYTF | TGCGCCAGCAGCCCCGCCCCGACAGACAACTATGGCTACACCTTC
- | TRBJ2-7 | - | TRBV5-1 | CASSLARVEGQYF | TGCGCCAGCAGCTTGGCCAGGGTTGAAGGGCAGTACTTC
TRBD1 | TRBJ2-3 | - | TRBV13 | CASSLVGQWVSTDTQYF | TGTGCCAGCAGCTTAGTGGGACAGTGGGTATCCACAGATACGCAGTATTTT
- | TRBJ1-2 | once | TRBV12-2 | CASRLPSDAGRYGYTF | TGTGCAAGTCGCCTACCCTCCGACGCGGGTCGCTATGGCTACACCTTC
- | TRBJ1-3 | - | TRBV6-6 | CASSQRHNTVSGNTIYF | TGTGCCAGCAGTCAACGCCATAATACGGTCTCCGGAAACACCATATATTTT
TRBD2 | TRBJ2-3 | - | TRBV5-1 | CASSAYLAGETDTQYF | TGCGCCAGCAGCGCCTACCTAGCGGGCGAGACAGATACGCAGTATTTT
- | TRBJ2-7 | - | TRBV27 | CASSRRGSYEQYF | TGTGCCAGCAGCCGCAGGGGCTCCTACGAGCAGTACTTC